Listed below are T cell receptor beta chains from one sample, sequenced in a study of blood T cell repertoires in COVID-19. Sequencing used immunoSEQ multiplex PCR; TCRdb keeps in-frame clones, though not all of them. The sample yields about 110,000 clones, 80% to 90% seen once. The sequenced sample consisted of peripheral blood. The receptors here all came from a woman of 80 years or more with active or convalescent COVID-19. CDR3s include the opening cysteine and the closing phenylalanine or tryptophan. The D gene is left open where the match is weak. The size entry is marked missing in some rows and otherwise reads once, few, many or a size class.

DNA	CDR3	D	V	size	J
TGCGCCAGCTCGCGACTAGCGGGAGAAGGCGGGGAGCTGTTTTTT	CASSRLAGEGGELFF	TRBD2	TRBV10-2	NA	TRBJ2-2
TGTGCCAGCTCACCCTCGAGGACAGGTGCCAACGAGCAGTACTTC	CASSPSRTGANEQYF	TRBD1	TRBV18	NA	TRBJ2-7
TGTGCCAGCAGCTTAACTGTTGCGCCGAATACGCAGTATTTT	CASSLTVAPNTQYF	NA	TRBV7-3	NA	TRBJ2-3
TGTGCCAGCAGCCAATCGAGGCTCTCCTACGAGCAGTACTTC	CASSQSRLSYEQYF	NA	TRBV4-2	NA	TRBJ2-7
TGTGCCTGGAGGTTAGCGGGAGGGCCCTACAATGAGCAGTTCTTC	CAWRLAGGPYNEQFF	TRBD2	TRBV30	NA	TRBJ2-1
TGTGCCAGCTCACCCTCTAGCGGAACCTACGAGCAGTACTTC	CASSPSSGTYEQYF	TRBD2	TRBV18	NA	TRBJ2-7
TGCGCCAGCAGCCAAGGACTAGCGGGAGTTGGGGAGACCCAGTACTTC	CASSQGLAGVGETQYF	TRBD2	TRBV4-1	NA	TRBJ2-5
TGTGCCAGCAGTGAACTGTACGAGCAGTACTTC	CASSELYEQYF	NA	TRBV6-1	NA	TRBJ2-7
TGTGCCAGCAGTTACCGACTAGCGGGAGTGATGACCGGGGAGCTGTTTTTT	CASSYRLAGVMTGELFF	TRBD2	TRBV6-2/TRBV6-3	many	TRBJ2-2
TGTGCCAGCAGCTTAGCGCTAGCGGGAGTGACCGGGGAGCTGTTTTTT	CASSLALAGVTGELFF	TRBD2	TRBV7-8	NA	TRBJ2-2
TGTGCCAGCAGCTTGGGGCGGGCTCTCTACGAGCAGTACTTC	CASSLGRALYEQYF	NA	TRBV5-8	NA	TRBJ2-7
TGTGCCAGCAGCCCTTCCGGGACAGGGGCAGGAAACACCATATATTTT	CASSPSGTGAGNTIYF	TRBD1	TRBV3-1/TRBV3-2	NA	TRBJ1-3
TGTGCCAGTAGTATAGTCTCCTACAACGGGAATCAGCCCCAGCATTTT	CASSIVSYNGNQPQHF	NA	TRBV19	NA	TRBJ1-5
TGTGCCAGCAGTGAACTGGGCCAGGACTTGTCCAACGTCCTGACTTTC	CASSELGQDLSNVLTF	NA	TRBV6-1	NA	TRBJ2-6
TGCGCCAGCAGCAAACTATCGACGGGAAATGAGCAGTTCTTC	CASSKLSTGNEQFF	NA	TRBV4-1	few	TRBJ2-1
TGTGCCACGACAGGGGTATCTAATTCACCCCTCCACTTT	CATTGVSNSPLHF	TRBD1	TRBV6-5	NA	TRBJ1-6
TGTGCCAGCAGCCCCAGGAGAGGGGGGGTGAGAGAGACCCAGTACTTC	CASSPRRGGVRETQYF	NA	TRBV14	NA	TRBJ2-5
TGTGCCAGCAGCTTGGTTCCCCTTAGCACAGATACGCAGTATTTT	CASSLVPLSTDTQYF	NA	TRBV5-4	NA	TRBJ2-3
TGCGCCAGCAGCTGGGACGGGGCGGGAGGGATAGACGAGCAGTACTTC	CASSWDGAGGIDEQYF	TRBD2	TRBV5-1	NA	TRBJ2-7
TGTGCCAGCAGCTGGACTAGCGGGAGCAACGAGCAGTACTTC	CASSWTSGSNEQYF	TRBD2	TRBV7-8	once	TRBJ2-7
TGTGCCAGTAGTATCGGTAGGGGCGACGAGCAGTACTTC	CASSIGRGDEQYF	NA	TRBV19	NA	TRBJ2-7
TGCAGTGCTAGTTCTAGCGGAGCCTACAATGAGCAGTTCTTC	CSASSSGAYNEQFF	TRBD2	TRBV20-1	NA	TRBJ2-1
TGTGCCAGCAGCCCCGGGACTAGCGGGAGAAATGAGCAGTTCTTC	CASSPGTSGRNEQFF	TRBD2	TRBV11-3	NA	TRBJ2-1
TGCAGTGCTAGTGATCCGTTTGAAGCTTTCTTT	CSASDPFEAFF	NA	TRBV20-1	NA	TRBJ1-1
TGTGCCAGCAGATGGGACAGCAGTTACACTGAAGCTTTCTTT	CASRWDSSYTEAFF	TRBD1	TRBV5-4	NA	TRBJ1-1
TGTGCCAGAAGCGCATCCCAAACAGGGGATGGGACCGGGGAGCTGTTTTTT	CARSASQTGDGTGELFF	TRBD1	TRBV5-3	few	TRBJ2-2
TGTGCCAGCAGCCAAGCGGCTGGGAGGGCTGAAGCTTTCTTT	CASSQAAGRAEAFF	NA	TRBV3-1/TRBV3-2	NA	TRBJ1-1
TGTGCCAGCAGGCTAGGAAGTACGCAGTATTTT	CASRLGSTQYF	NA	TRBV2	NA	TRBJ2-3
TGTGCCAGCAGTTCTACAGGGACAATAGCCAAAAACATTCAGTACTTC	CASSSTGTIAKNIQYF	NA	TRBV6-5	NA	TRBJ2-4
TGCGCCAGCGCCCGGGAGGACTCCACCCGGGGCTACACCTTC	CASAREDSTRGYTF	NA	TRBV5-1	NA	TRBJ1-2
TGTGCCAGCAGCCCCGCGAGCTCTGGAAACACCATATATTTT	CASSPASSGNTIYF	NA	TRBV7-3	NA	TRBJ1-3
TGTGCCAGCAGATCGGGACAGAAGAACACTGAAGCTTTCTTT	CASRSGQKNTEAFF	TRBD1	TRBV11-2	NA	TRBJ1-1
TGTGCCAGCAGCCAGACGGGGACTACCTACAATGAGCAGTTCTTC	CASSQTGTTYNEQFF	TRBD2	TRBV11-2	NA	TRBJ2-1
TGTGCCAGCAGCGTAGCCCCGACAGGGGGCAACGACGAGCAGTACTTC	CASSVAPTGGNDEQYF	TRBD1	TRBV9	NA	TRBJ2-7
TGTGCCAGAACCTACAGGGGCGCGAACACTGAAGCTTTCTTT	CARTYRGANTEAFF	TRBD1	TRBV2	NA	TRBJ1-1
TGTGCCAGCAGCTCACGGACAGGTACGCAGCCCCAGCATTTT	CASSSRTGTQPQHF	TRBD1	TRBV7-8	few	TRBJ1-5
TGTGCCAGCACCCAGGAATGGGTTTCGACCATATATTTT	CASTQEWVSTIYF	NA	TRBV6-5	NA	TRBJ1-3